This T cell receptor beta chain originates from a study of blood T cell repertoires in COVID-19. Study overall: Samples of COVID-19 (acute and convalescent) were obtained from the United States, Italy and Spain. The analysed material was cDNA or gDNA that came from T cells, B-cell-depleted T cells, or PBMCs.

Assay: immunoSEQ multiplex PCR; the TCRdb copy retains only in-frame clones and omits some. The table lists about 320,000 clones, over 70% of them singletons. CDR3 length: 16 residues. Losses at the gene ends were 4 bases for V and 4 bases for J; bases not matched to a gene: 11. From germline, CDR1 is SGHTA and CDR2 FQGTGA. The J gene is TRBJ2-3, the V gene TRBV7-3; 7 nucleotides line up with TRBD1. Sequenced sample: peripheral blood. The TCR sequence derives from a woman in her forties or fifties with acute or convalescent COVID-19. This CDR3 reads CASSYSRGQGADTQYF. The CDR3 DNA reads TGTGCCAGCAGCTACTCCCGGGGCCAGGGGGCAGATACGCAGTATTTT.